Shown below are 5 T cell receptor beta chains from a single sample sequenced in a study of CD8+ T cells in alopecia areata (dated by TCRdb to the late 2010s). The treatment or condition tag for this specimen amounts to: oral pan-JAK inhibitor, 5-10 mg twice daily. The library was made by the immunoSEQ multiplex PCR assay. For TCR sequencing, RNA was extracted from every sample and reverse transcribed into cDNA to serve as template. TCRdb holds this immuneACCESS table with in-frame rearrangements only. Some clones are missing; in checked studies, unresolved V genes explain under half, and the rest has no known cause. This sample comprises fewer than 110,000 clones, just under 60% of them detected only once. Of the sample, about a sixth is held by the ten largest clones. Sequenced material: CD8+ T cells sorted from blood, taken around week 55, from a patient treated with tofacitinib. The receptors shown here come from a human donor with alopecia areata.

The chain joins TRBV27 to TRBJ2-3, with 14 bases that match TRBD2. CDR3 length equals 16 residues. The ends lost 5 bases at V and 2 bases at J; junction bases unmatched: 3. CDR1 MNHEY and CDR2 SMNVEV come from the germline V gene (reference sequence). The DNA of the CDR3 is TGTGCCAGCAGTGCGACTAGCGGGGGGGACACAGATACGCAGTATTTT. As protein: CASSATSGGDTDTQYF.

This chain connects TRBV7-8 to TRBJ2-1; the D is unclear. Germline V gene lookup returns CDR1 SGHVS and CDR2 FQNEAQ. V gave up 0 bases and J gave up 6 bases, with 6 bases separating them. The CDR3 has 13 amino acids. This CDR3 is CASSLAVGNEQFF. For the CDR3, the DNA is TGTGCCAGCAGCTTAGCGGTCGGCAATGAGCAGTTCTTC.

Regarding this clone: Other DNA sequences in this specimen translate into the identical CDR3. The CDR3 region is CASSLSTDTQYF. DNA for the CDR3: TGTGCCAGCAGCTTGAGCACAGATACGCAGTATTTT. The chain is built from TRBV7-9 and TRBJ2-3; D gene ambiguous. From germline, CDR1 is SEHNR and CDR2 FQNEAQ (reference sequence). Trimming took 3 bases from V and 0 from J, leaving 1 base between them. The CDR3 spans 12 residues.

V usage is TRBV30 and J usage is TRBJ1-1, with TRBD1 matching 7 bases. Germline assignment: CDR1 GTSNPN and CDR2 SVGIG (reference sequence). This CDR3 has 15 residues. V shed 5 bases, J shed 2 bases, and the junction held 11 bases outside the gene matches. The CDR3 reads CAWVRGRGINTEAFF. CDR3 sequence (DNA): TGTGCCTGGGTTCGTGGCAGGGGGATTAACACTGAAGCTTTCTTT.

This chain links TRBV6-1 with TRBJ1-2; 9 bases line up with TRBD1. The junction had 8 bases not matched to a gene; V was cut back by 2 bases and J by 4 bases. This CDR3 comprises 16 residues. Germline values: CDR1 MNHNS, CDR2 SASEGT. The CDR3 loop reads CASSEFGQGNLYGYTF. The CDR3 DNA follows: TGTGCCAGCAGTGAATTTGGACAGGGGAACCTCTATGGCTACACCTTC.